Shown below are 25 T cell receptor beta chains from a single sample sequenced in a study of Ad26.COV2.S vaccination and SARS-CoV-2 variants. As for treatment: roughly 19 received Ad26.COV2.S at low or high dose, single or two shots; about 5 received placebo; per-sample allocation not given. At day 63 after the first vaccine or placebo injection, samples were drawn. Data came from immunoSEQ multiplex PCR; TCRdb stores just in-frame clones and leaves some out. The table has about 350,000 clones, about 87% seen once. The sequenced sample was peripheral blood, obtained in a trial of Ad26.COV2.S vaccine versus placebo. All receptors come from a person between 18 and 65 years old who received the Ad26.COV2.S COVID-19 vaccine or a placebo.

The rearrangement uses TRBV5-1 and TRBJ2-6; no clear D gene. CDR1 and CDR2 (germline): SGHRS, YFSETQ. The CDR3 has 17 amino acids. Trimming took off 0 bases at V and 2 bases at J, with 12 bases between the two ends. This CDR3 reads CASSLDSSSTGANVLTF. CDR3 bases: TGCGCCAGCAGCTTGGACAGCTCCTCCACTGGGGCCAACGTCCTGACTTTC.

The J gene is TRBJ1-5, the V gene TRBV28; unclear D gene. The CDR3 extends over 15 amino acids. Germline loops: CDR1 MDHEN, CDR2 SYDVKM. Trimming left V 6 bases short and J 6 bases short, with 18 bases between. The CDR3 sequence: CASRPRTGWGQPQHF. The CDR3, as DNA: TGTGCCAGCAGACCTAGGACGGGCTGGGGTCAGCCCCAGCATTTT.

The gene calls are TRBV5-1 and TRBJ2-1; the match to TRBD1 covers 10 bases. The junction had 10 bases not matched to a gene; V was cut back by 4 bases and J by 9 bases. Germline CDR1 and CDR2: SGHRS and YFSETQ. The CDR3 consists of 15 residues. The CDR3 DNA sequence: TGCGCCAGCAGCATGGGACAGGGGCCAACCGGTGAGCAGTTCTTC. Amino acids: CASSMGQGPTGEQFF.

This chain connects TRBV29-1 to TRBJ1-1; D is ambiguous. This CDR3 spans 17 amino acids. The V gene lost 2 bases and the J gene lost 1 base, with 20 bases spanning the gap. CDR1 and CDR2 from the germline V gene are SQVTM and ANQGSEA. As DNA, the CDR3 is TGCAGCGTTGAATGGCTAGCGCCCAGCGTCTGGAACACTGAAGCTTTCTTT. Translating gives CSVEWLAPSVWNTEAFF.

In DNA, the CDR3 is TGCACCAGCAGCCAAGAGGACAGAGTCTCCTACGAGCAGTACTTC. It yields the protein CTSSQEDRVSYEQYF. The V and J genes are TRBV1 and TRBJ2-7; the table's TRBD1 call for D was not verified on the DNA. TRBV1 is deemed a pseudogene. The CDR3 loop spans 15 amino acids.

The chain is built from TRBV12-3 or TRBV12-4 and TRBJ2-7; D is undetermined. The CDR3 spans 12 residues. The V and J ends lost 5 bases and 12 bases respectively, with 17 bases between them. CDR3 in DNA: TGTGCCAGCAGTGCCCGGGCCCCAGAGAGGTACTTC. Residues: CASSARAPERYF.

This CDR3 is CASERGGGVDTQYF. Written as DNA, the CDR3 is TGTGCCAGCGAGCGGGGGGGCGGAGTAGATACGCAGTATTTT. The V gene is TRBV19, the J gene TRBJ2-3; 10 bases are shared with TRBD2. With V trimmed by 9 bases and J by 5 bases, 8 bases remained unmatched. The CDR3 totals 14 residues. The V gene's germline CDR1 is LNHDA and CDR2 SQIVND (reference sequence). Drawing the rest from reference TRBV19 and TRBJ2-3, the complete variable domain is DGGITQSPKYLFRKEGQNVTLSCEQNLNHDAMYWYRQDPGQGLRLIYYSQIVNDFQKGDIAEGYSVSREKKESFPLTVTSAQKNPTAFYLCASERGGGVDTQYFGPGTRLTVL.

The V and J genes are TRBV7-2 and TRBJ2-1, with unresolved D. The CDR3 totals 14 residues. The germline CDR1 and CDR2 sequences are SGHTA and FQGNSA. The V end was cut by 4 bases, the J end by 6 bases, with 13 bases between. The CDR3 bases are TGTGCCAGCAGCTCTGCAAACTGGGCCAATGAGCAGTTCTTC. Protein sequence: CASSSANWANEQFF.

The chain joins TRBV5-1 to TRBJ2-2; D unclear. Per germline, CDR1 SGHRS and CDR2 YFSETQ. The CDR3 runs 15 residues. V gave up 4 bases and J gave up 1 base, with 11 bases separating them. The CDR3: CASSTSEWNTGELFF. As DNA, the CDR3 is TGCGCCAGCAGCACATCCGAATGGAACACCGGGGAGCTGTTTTTT.

The genes are TRBV9 and TRBJ1-5; D not resolved. Deletions cut 3 bases from V and 2 bases from J, with 9 bases between. The CDR3 contains 14 residues. Germline CDR1 is SGDLS and CDR2 is YYNGEE. The CDR3 protein is CASSAGEGNQPQHF. The CDR3 DNA follows: TGTGCCAGCAGCGCCGGGGAGGGCAATCAGCCCCAGCATTTT.

The genes are TRBV4-1 and TRBJ2-5; 9 nucleotides agree with TRBD1. With V trimmed by 4 bases and J by 5 bases, 5 bases remained unmatched. Germline values: CDR1 MGHRA, CDR2 YSYEKL. The CDR3 totals 14 residues. The CDR3 here is CASSPGQGKETQYF. DNA for the CDR3: TGCGCCAGCAGCCCGGGACAGGGTAAGGAGACCCAGTACTTC.

In its sample, this clone was seen once. This sequence joins TRBV6-6 and TRBJ2-7, with 8 bases that match TRBD2. The CDR3 has 15 residues. V dropped 0 bases and J dropped 10; count of bases not matched to a gene: 11. Germline V gene lookup returns CDR1 MNHNY and CDR2 SVGAGI (reference sequence). Here the CDR3 reads CASSYSNVHSGTQYF. The CDR3, as DNA: TGTGCCAGCAGTTACTCCAATGTGCATAGCGGGACTCAGTACTTC.

DNA of the CDR3: TGTGCCAGCAGCCAAGTCGGGGGCAGGGGAAATTCACCCCTCCACTTT. Translating gives CASSQVGGRGNSPLHF. The chain couples TRBV14 to TRBJ1-6; D might be TRBD1 (6 bases). The CDR3 extends over 16 amino acids. Germline V gene lookup returns CDR1 SGHDN and CDR2 FVKESK. V was shortened by 1 base and J by 7 bases, with 14 bases between the two germline ends.

This clone was observed once. V usage is TRBV4-3 and J usage is TRBJ2-2; D perhaps matches TRBD1 (7 bases). Germline V gene sequence: CDR1 LGHNA, CDR2 YSLEER. V was cut by 0 bases and J by 6 bases, with 14 bases left in between. The CDR3 is 16 amino acids. The CDR3 here is CASSQEAGGSSGELFF. In DNA, the CDR3 is TGCGCCAGCAGCCAAGAAGCAGGGGGGTCCTCCGGGGAGCTGTTTTTT.

The gene calls are TRBV5-5 and TRBJ1-3, with no clear D. The ends were cut back, 5 bases at V and 0 bases at J, with 12 bases in the middle. The germline CDR1 and CDR2 sequences are SGHKS and YYEKEE (reference sequence). The CDR3 length is 15 residues. DNA for the CDR3: TGTGCCAGCAGGGCGCAAGGCAACTCTGGAAACACCATATATTTT. As protein: CASRAQGNSGNTIYF.

This clone was counted a few times. This chain joins TRBV30 and TRBJ1-2; the D is unclear. V shed 3 bases and J shed 8 bases, with 16 bases lying between them. Germline assignment: CDR1 GTSNPN and CDR2 SVGIG (reference sequence). This CDR3 spans 13 amino acids. CDR3 amino acids: CAWSPGSDRGYTF. In nucleotides, the CDR3 is TGTGCCTGGAGCCCGGGCTCCGATAGGGGCTACACCTTC.

The chain carries TRBV13 and TRBJ2-3; no clear D. Germline CDR1 PRHDT, CDR2 FYEKMQ (reference sequence). CDR3 length: 12 residues. V was trimmed by 3 bases and J by 5 bases, leaving 6 bases between them. CDR3 sequence (DNA): TGTGCCAGCAGCTTCCGTGGAGATACGCAGTATTTT. This translates into CASSFRGDTQYF.

This chain connects TRBV27 to TRBJ1-3; tentatively, D is TRBD1 (6 bases). This CDR3 region has 15 residues. Trimming took off 5 bases at V and 4 bases at J, with 15 bases between the two ends. The germline gives CDR1 MNHEY, CDR2 SMNVEV (reference sequence). The CDR3 bases are TGTGCCAGCAGTCCAGGGGCCCCCCTGGGAAACACCATATATTTT. It codes for CASSPGAPLGNTIYF.

This chain joins TRBV5-5 and TRBJ2-2, with 7 bases lining up with TRBD1. The germline V gene encodes CDR1 SGHKS and CDR2 YYEKEE (reference sequence). The CDR3 contains 15 residues. J lost 1 base, V lost 2 bases, and 2 bases had no gene match. The chain's CDR3 is CASSFDRENTGELFF. CDR3 in DNA: TGTGCCAGCAGCTTCGACAGGGAGAACACCGGGGAGCTGTTTTTT.

The genes are TRBV4-1 and TRBJ2-4; a possible D gene is TRBD2 (5 bases). Trimming shortened V by 0 bases and J by 15 bases, and 18 bases separated the two germline ends. CDR3 length: 14 amino acids. Germline CDR1 and CDR2: MGHRA and YSYEKL. CDR3 loop: CASSQDGGSASGYF. For the CDR3, the DNA is TGCGCCAGCAGCCAAGATGGAGGATCCGCGTCGGGGTACTTC.

This chain uses TRBV30 with TRBJ1-3; D perhaps matches TRBD1 (6 bases). The CDR3 length is 17 residues. Between the trimmed V and J ends, which lost 3 bases and 0 bases, there was a span of 18 bases. Germline values: CDR1 GTSNPN, CDR2 SVGIG (reference sequence). As DNA, the CDR3 is TGTGCCTGGAGGGGCCAGACAGGTGGGGTCTCTGGAAACACCATATATTTT. This sequence encodes CAWRGQTGGVSGNTIYF.

V and J are TRBV24-1 and TRBJ2-3; 7 nucleotides agree with TRBD2. The CDR3 is made up of 17 amino acids. The germline gives CDR1 KGHDR, CDR2 SFDVKD. Trimming cost V 3 bases and J 3 bases; bases outside gene matches: 11. The CDR3 loop is CATSDPGGSLSTDTQYF. The CDR3 coding sequence is TGTGCCACCAGTGATCCCGGGGGGAGCCTGAGTACAGATACGCAGTATTTT.

J is TRBJ2-7 and V is TRBV27; 7 bases align to TRBD1. J gave up 4 bases and V 4 bases, and 7 bases lay outside the gene matches. CDR3 length equals 14 residues. Germline V gene data show CDR1 as MNHEY and CDR2 as SMNVEV (reference sequence). The CDR3: CASSSGQQNYEQYF. The CDR3 DNA reads TGTGCCAGCAGTTCGGGACAGCAAAATTACGAGCAGTACTTC.

The genes are TRBV12-3 or TRBV12-4 and TRBJ2-1; D gene uncertain. The CDR3 covers 12 residues. V was trimmed by 7 bases and J by 6 bases, leaving 10 bases between them. DNA of the CDR3: TGTGCCAGCAATCTCAGAAGCAATGAGCAGTTCTTC. Translation: CASNLRSNEQFF.

The genes are TRBV7-6 and TRBJ2-2; D possibly corresponds to TRBD2 (5 bases). The CDR3 covers 15 residues. The germline V gene encodes CDR1 SGHVS and CDR2 FNYEAQ. The V end lost 3 bases, the J end lost 5 bases, and 13 bases lay between the germline ends. CDR3 protein: CASSFLQTGTGELFF. The DNA of the CDR3 is TGTGCCAGCAGCTTCCTCCAGACGGGGACCGGGGAGCTGTTTTTT. Looking up the rest from reference TRBV7-6 and TRBJ2-2 gives the full variable domain: GAGVSQSPRYKVTKRGQDVALRCDPISGHVSLYWYRQALGQGPEFLTYFNYEAQQDKSGLPNDRFSAERPEGSISTLTIQRTEQRDSAMYRCASSFLQTGTGELFFGEGSRLTVL.